This TCR beta chain appears in the sequencing data of a study of CD8 T cells in Susac syndrome (dated by TCRdb to 2018 to 2020). Regarding the research as a whole: Among the Susac syndrome patients who were sequenced, clinically active disease was present in roughly six and clinical remission was observed in about eight. The study used repertoire sequencing to test whether antigen drove CD8+ T cell activation and differentiation in Susac syndrome. At the time of blood withdrawal, Susac syndrome patients were either therapy-naive, taking corticosteroids (with some also receiving IVIg), or on IVIg alone.

In regard to this clonotype: The clone's antigen remains unknown. Base quality data are lacking; no much larger clone is found one base away.

The CDR3 numbers 11 residues from cysteine through phenylalanine. Only the CDR3 portion is preserved as DNA: 33 bases, with reading frame beginning at the first base. The germline V gene yields SGHDN for CDR1 and FVKESK for CDR2. Cut back by 4 bases and 6 bases, the V and J ends lie 6 bases apart. Results and caveats for the whole study, not just this receptor: The TCR sequencing and HLA analysis was acknowledged to have included a relatively small number of individuals. In the CD4+ T cell repertoire of Susac syndrome patients, clonal expansion was not detected.

RNA was extracted with the RNeasy kit and 0.5 to 1 ug was reverse transcribed using random hexamers. TCR beta CDR3 regions were amplified with the immunoSEQ multiplex PCR assay covering 54 Vbeta and 13 Jbeta segments. PCR amplification bias was corrected using a synthetic template baseline for primer optimization and computational correction. The source study handled its data this way. Reads were annotated to V, D and J genes per IMGT and analyzed with immunoSEQ Analyzer, keeping only productive sequences. Clonality was computed as one minus Shannon entropy normalized by log2 of the number of productive unique sequences. Public and private clones were assessed among the 100 most prevalent clones of each patient and control. Susac-specific clones were defined as absent from healthy and MS cohorts, about 1,000 published viral clones and other ImmuneACCESS disease sequences. TCRdb itself trimmed the public reads at Q25 with fastp, ran MiXCR and retained productive beta chains. Every CDR3 protein is listed once, alongside the most common genes and DNA of its rows. These V and J calls originate from TCRdb's pipeline instead of the authors' own analysis. For this sample there are under 250,000 distinct CDR3 sequences; over 90% appear just once. 0.15% of the sample comes from the top ten.

Peripheral blood CD8+ and CD4+ T cells from healthy donors, Susac syndrome patients and multiple sclerosis patients were profiled by high-throughput TCR beta sequencing. Susac syndrome patients met recently defined diagnostic criteria for definite or probable disease. Bulk CD8+ and CD4+ T cells were purified by magnetic negative isolation, while CD8+ TEMRA cells were enriched using FACS. Blood was drawn into EDTA tubes, processed within 24 hours, and PBMCs were isolated by density gradient centrifugation. PBMCs destined for TCR sequencing were cryopreserved in liquid nitrogen and later thawed in a 37 °C water bath. Purity of sorted or isolated CD4+, CD8+ and CD8+ TEMRA cells was at least 90%.

This receptor was obtained from a human donor with Susac syndrome. Rearrangement joined TRBV14 to TRBJ1-2; the D gene is unclear. Sequenced sample: CD4+ T cells from PBMCs. The DNA sequence is given as TGTGCCAGCAGCCGCGGTCATGGCTACACCTTC. Protein translation: CASSRGHGYTF.